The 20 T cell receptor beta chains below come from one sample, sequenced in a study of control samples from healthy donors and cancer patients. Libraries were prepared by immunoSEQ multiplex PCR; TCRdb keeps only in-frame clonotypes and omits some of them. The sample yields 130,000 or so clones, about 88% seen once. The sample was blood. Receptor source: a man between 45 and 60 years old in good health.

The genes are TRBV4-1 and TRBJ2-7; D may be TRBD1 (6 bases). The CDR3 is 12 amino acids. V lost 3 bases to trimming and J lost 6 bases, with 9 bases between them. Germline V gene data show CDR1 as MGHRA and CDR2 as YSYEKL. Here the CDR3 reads CASSHTGPEQYF. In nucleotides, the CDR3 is TGCGCCAGCAGCCATACAGGGCCCGAGCAGTACTTC.

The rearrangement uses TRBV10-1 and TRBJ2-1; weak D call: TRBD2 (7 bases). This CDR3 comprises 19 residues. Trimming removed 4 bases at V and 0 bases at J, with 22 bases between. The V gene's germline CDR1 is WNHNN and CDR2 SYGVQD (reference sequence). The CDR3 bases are TGCGCCAGCAGTGGGGGGACGGGGGGCCTTCCTAGCTCCTACAATGAGCAGTTCTTC. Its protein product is CASSGGTGGLPSSYNEQFF.

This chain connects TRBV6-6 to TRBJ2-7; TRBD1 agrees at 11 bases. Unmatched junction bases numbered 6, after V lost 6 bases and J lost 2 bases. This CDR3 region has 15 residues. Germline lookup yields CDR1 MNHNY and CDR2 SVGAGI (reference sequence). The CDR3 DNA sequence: TGTGCCAGCAGAACCGGGACAGGGGGTGCCTACGAGCAGTACTTC. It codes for CASRTGTGGAYEQYF.

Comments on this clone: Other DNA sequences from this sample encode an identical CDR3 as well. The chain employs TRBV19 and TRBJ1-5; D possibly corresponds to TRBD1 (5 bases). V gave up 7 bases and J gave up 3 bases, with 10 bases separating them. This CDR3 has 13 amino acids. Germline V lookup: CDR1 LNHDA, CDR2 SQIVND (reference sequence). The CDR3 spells CASNGGANQPQHF. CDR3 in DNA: TGTGCCAGTAATGGAGGGGCCAATCAGCCCCAGCATTTT.

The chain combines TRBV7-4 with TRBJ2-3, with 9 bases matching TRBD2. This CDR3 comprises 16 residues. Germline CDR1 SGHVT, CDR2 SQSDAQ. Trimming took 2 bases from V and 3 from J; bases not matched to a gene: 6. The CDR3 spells CASSLTIAGETDTQYF. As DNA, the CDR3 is TGTGCCAGCAGCTTAACGATAGCGGGGGAAACAGATACGCAGTATTTT.

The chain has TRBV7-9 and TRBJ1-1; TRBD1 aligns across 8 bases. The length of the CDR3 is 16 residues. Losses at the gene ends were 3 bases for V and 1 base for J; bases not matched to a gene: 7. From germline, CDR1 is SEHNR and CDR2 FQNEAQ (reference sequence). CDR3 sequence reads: CASSFSTGGGNTEAFF. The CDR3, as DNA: TGTGCCAGCAGCTTCTCAACAGGGGGAGGGAACACTGAAGCTTTCTTT.

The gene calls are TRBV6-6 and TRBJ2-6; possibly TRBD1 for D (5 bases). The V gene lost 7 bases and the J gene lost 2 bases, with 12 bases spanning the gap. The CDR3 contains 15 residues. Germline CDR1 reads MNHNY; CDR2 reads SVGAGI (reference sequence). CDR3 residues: CASTNRGAGANVLTF. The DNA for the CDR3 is TGTGCCAGCACCAATAGGGGTGCTGGGGCCAACGTCCTGACTTTC.

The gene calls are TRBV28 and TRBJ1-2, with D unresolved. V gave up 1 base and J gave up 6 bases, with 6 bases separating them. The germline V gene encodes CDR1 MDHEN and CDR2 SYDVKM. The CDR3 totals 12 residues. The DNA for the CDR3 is TGTGCCAGCAGTTTATCCCTCAATGGCTACACCTTC. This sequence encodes CASSLSLNGYTF.

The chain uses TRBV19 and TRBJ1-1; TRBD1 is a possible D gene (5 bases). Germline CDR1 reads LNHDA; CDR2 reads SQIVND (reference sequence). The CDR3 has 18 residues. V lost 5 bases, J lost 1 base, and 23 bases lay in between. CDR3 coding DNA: TGTGCCAGTAGTTCGATTGGGGCCTGGATGGGAGAGAACACTGAAGCTTTCTTT. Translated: CASSSIGAWMGENTEAFF.

The CDR3 DNA follows: TGTGCCAGTAGCTTCGGGAGAACGAACACTGAAGCTTTCTTT. Its protein is CASSFGRTNTEAFF. V gene TRBV19 combines with J gene TRBJ1-1, with D unclear. In germline, CDR1 is LNHDA, CDR2 SQIVND (reference sequence). The CDR3 consists of 14 residues. Trimming left V 6 bases short and J 1 base short, with 12 bases between.

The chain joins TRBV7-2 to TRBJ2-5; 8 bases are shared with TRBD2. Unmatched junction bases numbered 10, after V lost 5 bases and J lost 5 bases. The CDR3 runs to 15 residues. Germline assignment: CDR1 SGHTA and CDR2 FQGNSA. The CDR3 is CASSPSFLAGETQYF. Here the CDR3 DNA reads TGTGCCAGCAGCCCTAGCTTCTTAGCGGGGGAGACCCAGTACTTC.

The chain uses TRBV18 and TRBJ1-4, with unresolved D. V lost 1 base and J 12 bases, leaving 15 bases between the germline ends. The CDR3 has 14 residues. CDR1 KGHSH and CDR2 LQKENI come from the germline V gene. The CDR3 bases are TGTGCCAGCTCACCACGGGTTAACGGGGAAGAACTGTTTTTT. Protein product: CASSPRVNGEELFF.

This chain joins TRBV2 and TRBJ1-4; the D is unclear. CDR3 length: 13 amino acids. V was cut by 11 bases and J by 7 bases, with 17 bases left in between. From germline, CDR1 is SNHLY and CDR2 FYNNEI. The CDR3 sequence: CAAATRGSEKLFF. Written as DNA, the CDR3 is TGTGCCGCAGCAACCCGGGGTAGTGAAAAACTGTTTTTT.

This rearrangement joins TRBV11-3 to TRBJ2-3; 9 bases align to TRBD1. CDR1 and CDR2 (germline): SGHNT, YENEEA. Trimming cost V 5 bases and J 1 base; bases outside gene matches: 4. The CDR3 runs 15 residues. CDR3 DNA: TGTGCCAGCAGCAGAAGGACAGGGGGCACAGATACGCAGTATTTT. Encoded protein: CASSRRTGGTDTQYF.

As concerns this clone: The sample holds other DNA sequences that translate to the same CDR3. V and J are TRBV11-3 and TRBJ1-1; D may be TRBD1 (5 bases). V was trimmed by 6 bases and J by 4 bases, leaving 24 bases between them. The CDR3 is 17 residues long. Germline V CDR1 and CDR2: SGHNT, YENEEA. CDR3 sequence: CASSRHDRSGRGTEAFF. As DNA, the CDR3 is TGTGCCAGCAGTCGACACGACCGGTCGGGACGGGGCACTGAAGCTTTCTTT. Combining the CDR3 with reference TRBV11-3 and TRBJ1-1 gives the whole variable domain EAGVVQSPRYKIIEKKQPVAFWCNPISGHNTLYWYLQNLGQGPELLIRYENEEAVDDSQLPKDRFSAERLKGVDSTLKIQPAELGDSAVYLCASSRHDRSGRGTEAFFGQGTRLTVV.

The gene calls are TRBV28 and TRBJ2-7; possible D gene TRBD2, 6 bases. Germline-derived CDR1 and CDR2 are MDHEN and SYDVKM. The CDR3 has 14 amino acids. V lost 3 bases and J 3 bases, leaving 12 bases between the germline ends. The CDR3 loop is CASSFGGVFYEQYF. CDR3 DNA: TGTGCCAGCAGTTTCGGGGGTGTCTTCTACGAGCAGTACTTC.

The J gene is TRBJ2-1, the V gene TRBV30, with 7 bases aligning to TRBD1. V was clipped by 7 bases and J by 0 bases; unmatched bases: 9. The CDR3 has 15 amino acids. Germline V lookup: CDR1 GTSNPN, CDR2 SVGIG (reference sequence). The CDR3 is CAYRDRIYSYNEQFF. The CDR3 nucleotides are TGTGCCTACCGGGACAGAATTTACTCCTACAATGAGCAGTTCTTC.

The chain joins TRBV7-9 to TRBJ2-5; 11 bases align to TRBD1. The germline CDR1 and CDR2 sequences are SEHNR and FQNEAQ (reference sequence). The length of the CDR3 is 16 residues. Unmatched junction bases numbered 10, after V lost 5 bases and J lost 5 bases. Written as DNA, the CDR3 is TGTGCCAGCAGCCATCTCGTGGACAGGGGGCTGGAGACCCAGTACTTC. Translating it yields CASSHLVDRGLETQYF.

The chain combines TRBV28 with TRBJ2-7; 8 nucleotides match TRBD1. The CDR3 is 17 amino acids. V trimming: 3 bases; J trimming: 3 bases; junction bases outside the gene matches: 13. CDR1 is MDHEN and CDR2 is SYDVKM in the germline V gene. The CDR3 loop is CASSFVLAWTGHYEQYF. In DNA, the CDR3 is TGTGCCAGCAGTTTTGTTTTAGCTTGGACAGGGCACTACGAGCAGTACTTC.

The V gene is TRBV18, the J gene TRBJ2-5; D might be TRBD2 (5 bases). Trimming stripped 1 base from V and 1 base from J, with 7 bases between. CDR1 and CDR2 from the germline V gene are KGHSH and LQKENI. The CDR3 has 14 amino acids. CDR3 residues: CASSPRGLQETQYF. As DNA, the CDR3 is TGTGCCAGCTCACCACGCGGGCTCCAAGAGACCCAGTACTTC.